A selection of T cell receptor beta chains follows, all from one sample in a study of CD8 T cells in ankylosing spondylitis. TCRdb redid the calling of the 5' RACE reads with MiXCR, one entry per CDR3 protein. The sample consists of approximately 250,000 distinct CDR3 sequences, 7.5% to 9.5% of them appearing once. What was sequenced was blood, either unsorted or a sorted T cell fraction (not recorded which). All receptors come from a female donor with ankylosing spondylitis or in good health (not recorded which). CDR3s include the opening cysteine and the closing phenylalanine or tryptophan. D genes are given only for firm matches. Where a row states a size, it is once, few, many or the class of an expanded clone; other rows omit it.

d_gene: NA
abundance: many
j_gene: TRBJ2-4
v_gene: TRBV6-2/TRBV6-3
CDR3nt: TGTGCCAGCAGCCCGGAAGGGACGTCCAAAAACATTCAGTACTTC
CDR3aa: CASSPEGTSKNIQYF

d_gene: TRBD2
abundance: many
j_gene: TRBJ2-1
v_gene: TRBV12-3/TRBV12-4
CDR3nt: TGTGCCAGCAGGGCAGCGGGATACGAGTTCTTC
CDR3aa: CASRAAGYEFF

d_gene: NA
abundance: many
j_gene: TRBJ1-3
v_gene: TRBV25-1
CDR3nt: TGTGCCAGCAGTGTGAAGGCGGGACTCAGCTCTGGAAACACCATATATTTT
CDR3aa: CASSVKAGLSSGNTIYF

d_gene: TRBD2
abundance: many
j_gene: TRBJ2-3
v_gene: TRBV12-3/TRBV12-4
CDR3nt: TGTGCCAGCAGTCCGGGACTAGCGGACTTCACAGATACGCAGTATTTT
CDR3aa: CASSPGLADFTDTQYF

d_gene: TRBD2
abundance: many
j_gene: TRBJ2-1
v_gene: TRBV29-1
CDR3nt: TGCAGCGTTGAAGATTGGACTAGCCAGGGGCAGTTCTTC
CDR3aa: CSVEDWTSQGQFF

d_gene: NA
abundance: many
j_gene: TRBJ1-1
v_gene: TRBV19
CDR3nt: TGTGCCAGTAGCGTAGTAAAGGACACTGAAGCTTTCTTT
CDR3aa: CASSVVKDTEAFF

d_gene: NA
abundance: many
j_gene: TRBJ2-7
v_gene: TRBV9
CDR3nt: TGTGCCAGCAGCCCCTCGGTCATTGCTGGGTACGAGCAGTACTTC
CDR3aa: CASSPSVIAGYEQYF

d_gene: TRBD1
abundance: NA
j_gene: TRBJ2-4
v_gene: TRBV15
CDR3nt: TGTGCCACCAGCAGAGATCTAGGGCCAGGGGGAAACATTCAGTACTTC
CDR3aa: CATSRDLGPGGNIQYF

d_gene: TRBD1
abundance: few
j_gene: TRBJ1-1
v_gene: TRBV30
CDR3nt: TGTGCCTGGACCGGGGACAGATCCACTGAAGCTTTCTTT
CDR3aa: CAWTGDRSTEAFF

d_gene: NA
abundance: many
j_gene: TRBJ1-1
v_gene: TRBV11-3
CDR3nt: TGTGCCAGCAGCTTTAAGGCTGACACTGAAGCTTTCTTT
CDR3aa: CASSFKADTEAFF

d_gene: NA
abundance: many
j_gene: TRBJ2-2
v_gene: TRBV4-3
CDR3nt: TGCGCCAGCAGCCAAGGGAGTCCGGACACCGGGGAGCTGTTTTTT
CDR3aa: CASSQGSPDTGELFF

d_gene: TRBD2
abundance: many
j_gene: TRBJ2-7
v_gene: TRBV20-1
CDR3nt: TGCAGTGCTAGAGTACCGGGAGGATTCCCCTACGAGCAGTACTTC
CDR3aa: CSARVPGGFPYEQYF

d_gene: NA
abundance: many
j_gene: TRBJ2-1
v_gene: TRBV29-1
CDR3nt: TGCAGCGTTGACGACAGCCAAAGACTTTACAATGAGCAGTTCTTC
CDR3aa: CSVDDSQRLYNEQFF

d_gene: NA
abundance: many
j_gene: TRBJ2-1
v_gene: TRBV12-3/TRBV12-4
CDR3nt: TGTGCCAGCAGTCCGGCTGCGCAGGGTTCGAGGGATGAGCAGTTCTTC
CDR3aa: CASSPAAQGSRDEQFF

d_gene: TRBD2
abundance: many
j_gene: TRBJ2-2
v_gene: TRBV7-7
CDR3nt: TGTGCCAGCAGCTTACGCCGGACTAGCGGGAGGGCTGACACCGGGGAGCTGTTTTTT
CDR3aa: CASSLRRTSGRADTGELFF

d_gene: TRBD1
abundance: many
j_gene: TRBJ2-7
v_gene: TRBV11-2
CDR3nt: TGTGCCAGCAGCTTAGGCATACAGGGGGCGATCTACGAGCAGTACTTC
CDR3aa: CASSLGIQGAIYEQYF

d_gene: TRBD2
abundance: many
j_gene: TRBJ2-1
v_gene: TRBV6-2/TRBV6-3
CDR3nt: TGTGCCAGCAGCGCCGGGACTACCTCCATCCAGTTCTTC
CDR3aa: CASSAGTTSIQFF

d_gene: NA
abundance: many
j_gene: TRBJ2-2
v_gene: TRBV10-3
CDR3nt: TGTGCCGCCAGCGCCTTAACCGGGGAGCTGTTTTTT
CDR3aa: CAASALTGELFF

d_gene: NA
abundance: many
j_gene: TRBJ2-1
v_gene: TRBV9
CDR3nt: TGTGCCAGCAGCTCGGCAGGGGGACTGGGCGATGAGCAGTTCTTC
CDR3aa: CASSSAGGLGDEQFF

d_gene: NA
abundance: once
j_gene: TRBJ2-1
v_gene: TRBV11-2
CDR3nt: TGTGCCAGCAGCTACCAGGGGTCAACCTACAATGAGCAGCTCTTC
CDR3aa: CASSYQGSTYNEQLF

d_gene: NA
abundance: NA
j_gene: TRBJ2-3
v_gene: TRBV29-1
CDR3nt: TGCAGCGTTGAGGTGACAGGCACAGATACGCAGTATTTT
CDR3aa: CSVEVTGTDTQYF

d_gene: NA
abundance: many
j_gene: TRBJ1-1
v_gene: TRBV19
CDR3nt: TGTGCCAGTAGTATAGATCAAGACCGAAGTGAAGCTTTCTTT
CDR3aa: CASSIDQDRSEAFF

d_gene: NA
abundance: many
j_gene: TRBJ2-5
v_gene: TRBV7-6
CDR3nt: TGTGCCAGCAGCTTAAGCTCCCGGGGAGGTGAGACCCAGTACTTC
CDR3aa: CASSLSSRGGETQYF

d_gene: TRBD2
abundance: NA
j_gene: TRBJ2-7
v_gene: TRBV7-2
CDR3nt: TGTGCCAGCAGCTTAGGGGCTAGCGGGATATGCGAGCAGTACTTC
CDR3aa: CASSLGASGICEQYF

d_gene: TRBD1
abundance: many
j_gene: TRBJ2-1
v_gene: TRBV4-3
CDR3nt: TGCGCCAGCAGCCAAGGACAGGGCTCCTACAATGAGCAGTTCTTC
CDR3aa: CASSQGQGSYNEQFF

d_gene: TRBD2
abundance: many
j_gene: TRBJ2-7
v_gene: TRBV5-1
CDR3nt: TGCGCCAGCACCTCTAGCGGCGGCTACGAGCAGTACTTC
CDR3aa: CASTSSGGYEQYF

d_gene: TRBD2
abundance: many
j_gene: TRBJ2-2
v_gene: TRBV5-1
CDR3nt: TGCGCCAGCAGCTTGGACGGGACTAGCCTGAACACCGGGGAGCTGTTTTTT
CDR3aa: CASSLDGTSLNTGELFF

d_gene: NA
abundance: many
j_gene: TRBJ2-5
v_gene: TRBV5-1
CDR3nt: TGCGCCAGCAGCTTTGGGGCGGTACAGCGACCTCGAGAGACCCAGTACTTC
CDR3aa: CASSFGAVQRPRETQYF